This T cell receptor beta chain was identified during a study of response to subunit inactivated influenza vaccine (dated by TCRdb to the late 2010s). Background on the whole study: Deep quantitative T cell receptor repertoire profiling was used in the study to track responses to a trivalent subunit inactivated influenza vaccine.

Libraries were constructed by RT-PCR. TCRdb records Illumina HiSeq 2500 as the sequencer. In TCRdb, the public reads were trimmed at Q25 with fastp and aligned with MiXCR, with productive beta chains retained. Entries that share a CDR3 protein sequence are merged under the most common genes and DNA. Across this sample there are about 150,000 distinct CDR3 sequences, with roughly 10% seen only once. The ten largest clonotypes hold around 40% of the sample. Results and caveats for the whole study, not just this receptor: The authors proposed that each seasonal influenza vaccination may bring in only a limited number of new T cells.

Details on this clonotype: Its antigen is still unknown. No per-base quality is available; no much larger clone lies one base away.

The TCR was taken from a man between 50 and 69 years old who received an inactivated influenza vaccine. Donor details come from another sample of the same person, matched by shared clones. The input for sequencing was CD8+ T cells sorted from PBMCs, taken around 2 years after vaccination.

The DNA is TGTGCCAGCGAGGGGGCGGCAGATACGCAGTATTTT. It codes for CASEGAADTQYF. The chain employs TRBV11-2 and TRBJ2-3, with 7 bases matching TRBD1. The germline V gene specifies SGHAT as CDR1 and FQNNGV as CDR2. Inclusive of the bounding cysteine and phenylalanine, the CDR3 is 12 residues long. CDR3 DNA is the only sequence kept; it has 36 bases, read in frame from the first base. V ends up 8 bases short and J 4 bases short, with an unmatched junction base count of 3. The full variable domain, with segments outside the CDR3 supplied by the reference TRBV11-2 and TRBJ2-3 proteins, appears as EAGVAQSPRYKIIEKRQSVAFWCNPISGHATLYWYQQILGQGPKLLIQFQNNGVVDDSQLPKDRFSAERLKGVDSTLKIQPAKLEDSAVYLCASEGAADTQYFGPGTRLTVL.